This TCR beta chain was profiled in a study of T cells in Graves' hyperthyroidism and ophthalmopathy. CDR1 and CDR2 from the germline V gene are DFQATT and SNEGSKA (reference sequence). The junction had 2 bases not matched to a gene; V was cut back by 0 bases and J by 0 bases. The CDR3 runs to 14 residues. Each diagnosis was grounded in clinical symptoms, serum thyroxine and TRAb, thyroid ultrasound, and orbital computed tomography. Template material for amplifying TCR beta CDR3 regions consisted of RNA transcripts. In the first-round RT-PCR of the TCR CDR3, the HTBI primer set was used. TCRdb ran MiXCR on the multiplex PCR reads and lists one entry per CDR3 protein. This table holds approximately 640,000 distinct CDR3 sequences, roughly 45% found once.

V and J are TRBV20-1 and TRBJ2-7, with TRBD2 matching over 7 bases. The sample was peripheral blood or thyroid tissue (not recorded which). The origin of this receptor is an adult man with Graves' disease, either hyperthyroidism or ophthalmopathy (not recorded which). Here the CDR3 DNA reads TGCAGTGCTAGAGATGGCGGGAGCTCCTACGAGCAGTACTTC. Translation gives CSARDGGSSYEQYF.